This T cell receptor beta chain was observed in a study of OX40 agonist ivuxolimab in advanced cancers. The CDR3 loop spans 14 amino acids. Trimming removed 9 bases from V and 0 bases from J; junction bases left unmatched: 5. The germline gives CDR1 LNHDA, CDR2 SQIVND (reference sequence). The table came from immunoSEQ multiplex PCR; TCRdb's copy has only in-frame clones and leaves some out. The table shows 90,000 to 100,000 clones, with 70% to 90% occurring only once. The chain joins TRBV19 to TRBJ2-1; 7 bases are a match to TRBD2. This TCR was recovered from an adult with an advanced solid tumor such as melanoma, head and neck, liver or kidney cancer. Sequences were derived from CD4+ or CD8+ T cells sorted from blood, sampled in a trial of the OX40 agonist ivuxolimab. CDR3 in DNA: TGTGCCAGCTCCTGGGGGGGCTCCTACAATGAGCAGTTCTTC. The encoded protein is CASSWGGSYNEQFF.